Below, 4 T cell receptor beta chains from the same sample are listed, as sequenced in a study of blood T cell repertoires in COVID-19. Clones were read by immunoSEQ multiplex PCR, and TCRdb kept only the in-frame ones, dropping some. The sample gives about 240,000 clones, roughly 87% of which show up once; around 2.6% is in the top ten. Sequencing input: PBMCs or T cells enriched from blood (not recorded which). The receptors derive from a woman aged 25 to 39 with acute COVID-19.

The chain has TRBV7-6 and TRBJ2-7; 7 nucleotides line up with TRBD2. The germline V gene encodes CDR1 SGHVS and CDR2 FNYEAQ. The CDR3 runs to 15 residues. After removal of 1 base from V and 1 base from J, the junction contained 4 bases not matched to a gene. CDR3 bases: TGTGCCAGCAGCTTAGGGACTAGACGTTCCTACGAGCAGTACTTC. Encoded protein: CASSLGTRRSYEQYF.

V usage is TRBV19 and J usage is TRBJ2-3; TRBD2 matches at 8 bases. Germline assignment: CDR1 LNHDA and CDR2 SQIVND (reference sequence). The CDR3 has 14 residues. Unmatched junction bases numbered 9, after V lost 11 bases and J lost 2 bases. For the CDR3, the DNA is TGTGCCGTCACTAGCGGTCCCGACACAGATACGCAGTATTTT. This encodes CAVTSGPDTDTQYF.

This clone was detected once. This chain connects TRBV6-5 to TRBJ1-4, with D unclear. The CDR3 extends over 14 amino acids. V gave up 4 bases and J gave up 7 bases, with 13 bases separating them. Germline values: CDR1 MNHEY, CDR2 SVGAGI. The CDR3 reads CASSSGVGAEKLFF. In DNA form, the CDR3 reads TGTGCCAGCAGTTCCGGGGTAGGCGCTGAAAAACTGTTTTTT.

This chain connects TRBV9 to TRBJ1-3; D is ambiguous. The CDR3 loop spans 14 amino acids. CDR1 is SGDLS and CDR2 is YYNGEE in the germline V gene. With 0 bases removed from V and 3 bases from J, the gap between germline ends came to 7 bases. The CDR3: CASSVARFGNTIYF. Written as DNA, the CDR3 is TGTGCCAGCAGCGTAGCCAGGTTTGGAAACACCATATATTTT.